This T cell receptor (beta chain) was profiled in a study of T cells in Graves' hyperthyroidism and ophthalmopathy. Using RNA transcripts as the source, TCR beta CDR3 regions were amplified. The TCR CDR3 was amplified in a first-round RT-PCR using the HTBI primer set. Each CDR3 protein is one row after TCRdb ran MiXCR on the multiplex PCR reads. There are approximately 530,000 distinct CDR3 sequences in the sample; over 15% occur only once, and under 20% lies in the top ten. The germline V gene has CDR1 SGHDT and CDR2 YYEEEE. This CDR3 contains 13 residues. The V gene lost 4 bases and the J gene lost 4 bases, with 9 bases spanning the gap. This clonotype was detected many times.

This receptor was taken from a woman aged 18-29 years with Graves' hyperthyroidism. Sequencing used blood. The chain employs TRBV5-6 and TRBJ1-5; D unclear. The CDR3 bases are TGTGCCAGCAGCCCACGCCCGAATCAGCCCCAGCATTTT. This translates into CASSPRPNQPQHF.